This TCR beta chain was obtained from a study of cytomegalovirus exposure and HLA in healthy donors. Study observations and caveats: It was reportedly the case that the classifier diagnosed cytomegalovirus status with high specificity and sensitivity. More than 150 TCR beta chains were listed as cytomegalovirus-associated. Most TCR sequences showed up rarely, but some public TCRs showed up in many donors. A few CMV-associated chains were confirmed in vitro to be specific for CMV antigens.

Germline CDR1 is ENHRY and CDR2 is SYGVKD. The CDR3 extends over 13 amino acids. The V and J ends lost 6 bases and 0 bases respectively, with 6 bases between them. Only a few counts were recorded for this clone. Its matching antigen is unknown. Using immunoSEQ multiplex PCR, the repertoire was profiled, and TCRdb retains in-frame clones only, with some absent. The table lists roughly 140,000 clones, around nine tenths of them singletons, with more than 2.5% in the top ten. The V call is TRBV10-3, the J call TRBJ1-3; D remains unclear. Source material: PBMCs. The TCR was taken from a woman younger than 35 in good health and CMV-seropositive. For the CDR3, the DNA is TGTGCCATCAGGACGGGCTCTGGAAACACCATATATTTT. Translating it yields CAIRTGSGNTIYF.